The present T cell receptor beta chain was sequenced within a study of metastatic and nonmetastatic thyroid tumors (TCRdb year 2020). As for the study more broadly: Repertoires were compared across peripheral blood and tumor or nodule tissue samples from malignant and benign thyroid patients. Beyond this particular receptor, the publication reports: In both blood and tumor samples, TCR beta diversity was reported to be significantly higher in malignant tumors than in benign nodules.

The library was built by means of PCR. The instrument was an Illumina HiSeq 4000. High-throughput sequencing was used to profile the TCR beta-chain CDR3 region of every patient. On the authors' methods: A classifier to discriminate distant-metastatic papillary thyroid cancer patients was built from CDR3 differences across clinicopathological groups. To measure repertoire diversity the researchers used the Shannon index, while the Morisita-Horn index served to gauge how similar the tumor and blood repertoires were. The public reads were reprocessed in TCRdb via fastp at Q25 and MiXCR, keeping in-frame beta chains. The V and J calls and clone size come from TCRdb's table, not from the authors' own analysis. The sample table holds 15,000 to 20,000 clones, of which under 15% were seen once. Jointly, the top ten make up around 15% of the sample. No patient had received any treatment before thyroid surgery. Using T-cell receptor beta sequencing, the study looked back at clinical samples from patients collected from the early 2010s to the late 2010s.

Spanning cysteine to phenylalanine, the CDR3 consists of 16 amino acids. The CDR3 DNA has 48 bases and is translated from base 1. At the junction V is shortened by 4 bases and J by 10 bases, with 20 bases in between. Per the germline V gene, ENHRY is the CDR1 and SYGVKD is the CDR2. This clone was observed many times. The antigen it recognizes is unknown. There are no base qualities to consult, and no much larger clone falls within one base. The source material was tumor tissue. Recombination connected TRBV10-3 to TRBJ1-6; D gene: possibly TRBD1, on 6 matching bases. This clonotype was obtained from a female donor with papillary thyroid cancer or a benign thyroid nodule (not recorded which). Some clones in this sample may be carry-over from other donors' samples. CDR3 protein: CAISGGGPVRNSPLHF. At the DNA level, the sequence is TGTGCCATCAGTGGTGGGGGGCCGGTAAGGAACTCACCCCTCCACTTT.